These 24 T cell receptor beta chains came from one sample sequenced in a study of cytomegalovirus exposure and HLA in healthy donors. In the PCR, 60 Vbeta and 13 Jbeta primers were used. Some clones are missing from TCRdb's copy, which holds only in-frame ones; the method was immunoSEQ multiplex PCR. Its table lists tens of thousands of clones. Input material: PBMCs. Receptors originate from a middle-aged man in good health and CMV-seronegative.

The chain links TRBV7-9 to TRBJ1-4; D gene unclear. Trimming removed 3 bases at V and 1 base at J, with 9 bases between. The CDR3 runs 15 residues. Germline CDR1 and CDR2: SEHNR and FQNEAQ (reference sequence). The CDR3 is CASSLDTGTNEKLFF. The CDR3 DNA reads as TGTGCCAGCAGCTTGGATACGGGAACTAATGAAAAACTGTTTTTT.

The V and J genes are TRBV27 and TRBJ2-7; D gene uncertain. The CDR3 runs 13 residues. Germline assignment: CDR1 MNHEY and CDR2 SMNVEV (reference sequence). Trimming shortened V by 3 bases and J by 2 bases, and 8 bases separated the two germline ends. In nucleotides, the CDR3 is TGTGCCAGCAGTTTTAGTGGAGCCTACGAGCAGTACTTC. Amino acid sequence: CASSFSGAYEQYF.

This rearrangement joins TRBV4-1 to TRBJ1-4; no firm D call. Germline CDR1 is MGHRA and CDR2 is YSYEKL. The CDR3 runs 16 residues. Trimming removed 1 base at V and 0 bases at J, with 9 bases between. CDR3 residues: CASSQVFGATNEKLFF. CDR3 DNA: TGCGCCAGCAGCCAAGTGTTCGGGGCAACTAATGAAAAACTGTTTTTT.

This sequence joins TRBV28 and TRBJ2-1; D remains ambiguous. The germline gives CDR1 MDHEN, CDR2 SYDVKM. Trimming pared 2 bases from V and 3 bases from J, leaving 11 bases between. The CDR3 is 15 amino acids. The DNA of the CDR3 is TGTGCCAGCAGTTTAGGCGTTCCAGGCTACAATGAGCAGTTCTTC. This encodes CASSLGVPGYNEQFF.

The chain employs TRBV11-2 and TRBJ2-2; no reliable D call. Germline loops: CDR1 SGHAT, CDR2 FQNNGV. V gave up 1 base and J gave up 9 bases, with 6 bases separating them. There are 12 residues in the CDR3. The CDR3 loop is CASSLGVRELFF. The DNA of the CDR3 is TGTGCCAGCAGCTTAGGAGTGAGGGAGCTGTTTTTT.

The V gene is TRBV6-5, the J gene TRBJ1-2; 9 bases align to TRBD1. The CDR3 sequence is 16 residues long. Germline trimming cut 2 bases from V and 2 bases from J; bases unmatched to any gene: 6. Per germline, CDR1 MNHEY and CDR2 SVGAGI. CDR3 coding DNA: TGTGCCAGCAGTTACGGCAATACAGGGGGCAACTATGGCTACACCTTC. It specifies CASSYGNTGGNYGYTF.

V and J are TRBV6-5 and TRBJ1-1; 7 bases map to TRBD1. J was trimmed by 8 bases and V by 4 bases; bases with no gene match: 7. This CDR3 has 13 residues. The germline CDR1 and CDR2 sequences are MNHEY and SVGAGI. CDR3 sequence (DNA): TGTGCCAGCAGTTCCCGGGACAGTGGCGAAGCTTTCTTT. This encodes CASSSRDSGEAFF.

Here the CDR3 DNA reads TGTGCCAGCTCACCTAGGGGGGGCATGAAGGAAAAACTGTTTTTT. This gives the protein CASSPRGGMKEKLFF. The chain joins TRBV18 to TRBJ1-4, with a tentative D call TRBD1 (6 bases). Trimming took 3 bases from V and 8 from J, leaving 16 bases between them. The CDR3 covers 15 residues. The germline CDR1 and CDR2 sequences are KGHSH and LQKENI.

The rearrangement uses TRBV9 and TRBJ2-5, with 8 bases that match TRBD1. In germline, CDR1 is SGDLS, CDR2 YYNGEE. The CDR3 is 15 residues long. The ends lost 3 bases at V and 5 bases at J; junction bases unmatched: 9. CDR3 nucleotide sequence: TGTGCCAGCAGCGGGACAGGGAGAGCATCGGAGACCCAGTACTTC. It translates to CASSGTGRASETQYF.

The genes are TRBV4-2 and TRBJ2-7; 7 bases are a match to TRBD1. Per the germline V gene, CDR1 is LGHNA and CDR2 is YNFKEQ. V lost 0 bases and J lost 4; bases outside the gene matches: 3. The CDR3 is made up of 14 amino acids. The CDR3 bases are TGTGCCAGCAGCCAAGACGACAGGGCTTACGAGCAGTACTTC. The encoded protein is CASSQDDRAYEQYF.

V and J are TRBV6-5 and TRBJ2-6; a possible D gene is TRBD1 (5 bases). Trimming pared 0 bases from V and 1 base from J, leaving 7 bases between. Germline V gene lookup returns CDR1 MNHEY and CDR2 SVGAGI. This CDR3 is built from 16 residues. CDR3 region: CASSYSAGSGANVLTF. The CDR3 bases are TGTGCCAGCAGTTACTCGGCAGGGTCTGGGGCCAACGTCCTGACTTTC.

The chain is built from TRBV5-1 and TRBJ2-3, with D possibly TRBD2 on 6 matching bases. Trimming pared 0 bases from V and 4 bases from J, leaving 6 bases between. This CDR3 region has 13 residues. CDR1 and CDR2 from the germline V gene are SGHRS and YFSETQ. The CDR3 region has the DNA TGCGCCAGCAGCTTGGGACTAGCAGATACGCAGTATTTT. It is translated as CASSLGLADTQYF.

The V call is TRBV2, the J call TRBJ2-5; 7 nucleotides agree with TRBD1. Unmatched junction bases numbered 6, after V lost 3 bases and J lost 2 bases. Germline V gene lookup returns CDR1 SNHLY and CDR2 FYNNEI. The CDR3 consists of 15 residues. The CDR3 bases are TGTGCCAGCAGTGATCCCGGGACAGCACAAGAGACCCAGTACTTC. Protein product: CASSDPGTAQETQYF.

J is TRBJ2-2 and V is TRBV18, with TRBD1 matching 9 bases. Trimming removed 0 bases from V and 0 bases from J; junction bases left unmatched: 2. Per the germline V gene, CDR1 is KGHSH and CDR2 is LQKENI. The CDR3 loop spans 17 amino acids. This CDR3 reads CASSPPGTGTNTGELFF. CDR3 in DNA: TGTGCCAGCTCACCACCGGGGACAGGGACGAACACCGGGGAGCTGTTTTTT.

The V gene is TRBV5-6, the J gene TRBJ1-2; maybe TRBD1 (5 bases). V was shortened by 0 bases and J by 2 bases, with 5 bases between the two germline ends. This CDR3 region has 13 residues. CDR1 and CDR2 from the germline V gene are SGHDT and YYEEEE. Written as DNA, the CDR3 is TGTGCCAGCAGCTTGGGACAGAACTATGGCTACACCTTC. As protein: CASSLGQNYGYTF.

This chain connects TRBV28 to TRBJ1-2; D not resolved. Germline V gene data show CDR1 as MDHEN and CDR2 as SYDVKM. V was pared by 5 bases and J by 1 base, with 11 bases between. CDR3 length: 14 amino acids. CDR3 in DNA: TGTGCCAGCAGTACCCCGCGACATAACTATGGCTACACCTTC. The encoded protein is CASSTPRHNYGYTF.

This chain joins TRBV6-5 and TRBJ1-2; tentatively, D is TRBD1 (6 bases). The V end lost 2 bases, the J end lost 1 base, and 14 bases lay between the germline ends. The V gene's germline CDR1 is MNHEY and CDR2 SVGAGI. This CDR3 spans 16 amino acids. The CDR3 region has the DNA TGTGCCAGCAGTTACCAAGGACAGCCACTTAACTATGGCTACACCTTC. Its translation: CASSYQGQPLNYGYTF.

CDR3 nucleotides: TGTGCCAGCAGTCCCCGACAGGCCTTGAACACTGAAGCTTTCTTT. Protein: CASSPRQALNTEAFF. The V call is TRBV28, the J call TRBJ1-1; a weak D match, TRBD1 (6 bases). With 5 bases removed from V and 0 bases from J, the gap between germline ends came to 13 bases. The CDR3 has 15 amino acids. Looked up from germline, CDR1 is MDHEN and CDR2 is SYDVKM.

The V call is TRBV4-2, the J call TRBJ2-3; TRBD2 matches 14 bases. CDR3 length equals 17 residues. Germline lookup yields CDR1 LGHNA and CDR2 YNFKEQ. Trimming removed 1 base from V and 5 bases from J; junction bases left unmatched: 5. CDR3 nucleotides: TGTGCCAGCAGCCAAGGGCGACTAGCGGGGGGGCGAGATACGCAGTATTTT. Amino acid sequence: CASSQGRLAGGRDTQYF.

V usage is TRBV5-4 and J usage is TRBJ1-3, with 7 bases matching TRBD1. Germline CDR1 reads SGHNT; CDR2 reads YYREEE (reference sequence). The junction had 1 base not matched to a gene; V was cut back by 1 base and J by 6 bases. The CDR3 consists of 13 residues. In DNA form, the CDR3 reads TGTGCCAGCAGCTTGACAGGGGAAAACACCATATATTTT. Translating gives CASSLTGENTIYF.

The chain has TRBV30 and TRBJ2-2, with D possibly matching TRBD1 (5 bases). Germline V gene data show CDR1 as GTSNPN and CDR2 as SVGIG (reference sequence). The CDR3 totals 15 residues. V lost 1 base, J lost 0 bases, and 9 bases lay in between. The CDR3 DNA sequence: TGTGCCTGGAGTGCATTAGGGGCGAACACCGGGGAGCTGTTTTTT. As protein: CAWSALGANTGELFF.

The chain employs TRBV5-1 and TRBJ2-1; the D gene is possibly TRBD2 (5 bases). There are 16 residues in the CDR3. In germline, CDR1 is SGHRS, CDR2 YFSETQ. V lost 3 bases, J lost 1 base, and 14 bases lay in between. CDR3 DNA: TGCGCCAGCAGCTCCGGGATCCGTGGGTCCTACAATGAGCAGTTCTTC. It specifies CASSSGIRGSYNEQFF.

This chain connects TRBV7-2 to TRBJ1-1; D remains unclear. The CDR3 is 14 residues long. CDR1 is SGHTA and CDR2 is FQGNSA in the germline V gene. V lost 5 bases and J 1 base, leaving 11 bases between the germline ends. This CDR3 is CASSQTGWNTEAFF. CDR3 DNA: TGTGCCAGCAGCCAGACGGGGTGGAACACTGAAGCTTTCTTT. Full variable domain (rest looked up from reference TRBV7-2 and TRBJ1-1): GAGVSQSPSNKVTEKGKDVELRCDPISGHTALYWYRQSLGQGLEFLIYFQGNSAPDKSGLPSDRFSAERTGGSVSTLTIQRTQQEDSAVYLCASSQTGWNTEAFFGQGTRLTVV.

The genes are TRBV18 and TRBJ2-7; perhaps TRBD1 as D (5 bases). The ends were cut back, 6 bases at V and 6 bases at J, with 15 bases in the middle. The CDR3 sequence is 13 residues long. In germline, CDR1 is KGHSH, CDR2 LQKENI. The CDR3 region is CASSGADRVEQYF. The DNA of the CDR3 is TGTGCCAGCTCGGGCGCAGACAGAGTCGAGCAGTACTTC.